This T cell receptor (beta chain) was identified in a study of blood T cell repertoires in COVID-19. Study details: Sources were T cells, B-cell-depleted T cells, or PBMCs; the material itself was cDNA or gDNA.

This clone was seen a few times. Data came from immunoSEQ multiplex PCR; TCRdb stores just in-frame clones and leaves some out. This table holds about 170,000 clones, approximately 87% found once. The CDR3 has 15 amino acids. Germline V CDR1 and CDR2: SGHRS, YFSETQ. Trimming removed 4 bases at V and 3 bases at J, with 14 bases between. This receptor was identified in a young man with active or convalescent COVID-19. The V gene is TRBV5-1, the J gene TRBJ2-4, with D tentatively TRBD1 (6 bases). The sequenced sample consisted of peripheral blood. Here the CDR3 reads CASSLSGDRKNIQYF. The CDR3 DNA sequence: TGCGCCAGCAGCCTCTCAGGGGACCGCAAAAACATTCAGTACTTC.